Given below is one TCR beta chain in context. A few counts support this clonotype. Its antigen target is currently unknown. The sample holds no much larger clone one base away, and base qualities are not on file. These data come from a study of blood T cells in healthy people across ages (dated by TCRdb to the mid-2010s). With regard to the full study: In model experiments, template switching captured roughly one uniquely barcoded TCR beta cDNA molecule for every two T cells. Using deep sequencing normalized with unique cDNA molecular identifiers, the study measured how TCR beta repertoire diversity changes with age. The donors were divided into four age groups: young (average around 16 years), middle-aged (about 41), aged (approximately 62) and long-lived (approximately 74). For two donors (one aged 18 to 30 and one aged 80 or older), the study analyzed two additional independent replicas of 1 million unique cDNA reads from the same blood draw.

Including the terminal cysteine and phenylalanine, the CDR3 comprises 12 residues. The entry retains the CDR3 DNA only, 36 bases that are in frame from base 1. Deletion took 3 bases off V and 7 bases off J, with a span of 9 bases between the germline ends. Looking up the germline V gene yields CDR1 MGHRA and CDR2 YSYEKL. The donors were some 36 Caucasian individuals from Russia, aged roughly 6 to 100 years, who were systemically healthy. Each donor gave 8 to 10 milliliters of peripheral blood, collected into EDTA-treated Vacutainer tubes. Ficoll-Paque density-gradient centrifugation was used to isolate PBMCs, with at least 6.5 million per sample. Trizol reagent was used to extract total RNA from the PBMCs, yielding at least 5 micrograms per sample. The percentages of naive CD45RAhigh/CD27high T cells were determined by flow cytometry on a PBMC aliquot from every donor. Library generation was performed with 5' RACE. The sequencer was an Illumina HiSeq 2500. A second PCR of about 7 to 12 cycles was run with a J-beta primer mix and a sample-barcoded 5' primer. Each TCR beta cDNA molecule received a unique molecular identifier from a template-switch 5' adaptor carrying 12 random nucleotides. At least 2.5 million CDR3-containing paired-end reads were obtained from each sample. All of the RNA was converted into first-strand cDNA using the Mint cDNA synthesis kit, with a TRBC-specific oligonucleotide serving as the primer. All cDNA was treated with uracil-DNA glycosylase and then went through a first 18-cycle PCR with the universal primers M1SS and BC2_uni_R. The original methods were these. For normalization, 1 million high-quality reads were randomly selected from each sample, with every read carrying a distinct molecular identifier. Instead of being binned into consensus sequences, reads with shared molecular identifiers were discarded. MiTCR, run with a Q25 quality threshold and the strictest error-elimination algorithm, handled CDR3 identification, clonotype clustering and error correction. Lower-bound total TCR beta diversity was estimated with a nonparametric unseen species model using Euler transformation. TCRdb reanalyzed the raw reads on its own, using fastp at Q25 for trimming and MiXCR for clone calling, and kept in-frame beta chains. Identical CDR3 proteins give one entry, which carries the most common genes and DNA. TCRdb's processing, not the authors' own work, is the source of the V and J calls. The sample contains around 1,000,000 distinct CDR3 sequences, about 23% of them found a single time. Around 0.75% of the sample comes from the top ten.

General study outcomes and caveats: The CMV infection status of donors was not known, potentially confounding age-related changes in expanded clonotypes. Estimates of total diversity based on one million sequenced T cells were considered lower bounds and underestimates. Compared with the aged group, the long-lived group had more naive CD4+ T cells, fewer expanded clones and increased TCR diversity, a pattern suggesting age selection. A strong correlation was found between observed TCR beta diversity and the percentage of naive T cells measured by flow cytometry. As age increased, observed TCR beta diversity per million T cells dropped in a roughly linear way, and a significant reduction was already evident by age 40. Conclusive comparison of naive and antigen-experienced compartments was prevented by the profiling of bulk unsorted PBMCs.

This sample was also put to use in a study of T cells of mothers and their children. In that second paper, the authors write: Nine systemically healthy Caucasian individuals, comprising three mothers and their six children, were included as donors. cDNA synthesis used all of the extracted RNA, with about 1.5 ug of RNA in each 15 ul reaction. Sample barcodes and 2-4 random nucleotides were added via the M1S primer in the second PCR. More than 8.5 million TCR beta CDR3 reads were obtained from each mother, and 2.5 million to 3.5 million reads were obtained from each child. TCR recombination output is similarly shaped by thymic selection in related and unrelated pairs, with a minor effect exerted by inherited differences. Normalized repertoire overlap was always found to be slightly, but never significantly, higher in related mother-child pairs than in unrelated mother-child pairs. No persistent microchimeric T cell clones were detected, at a sensitivity of around 97 clones per million clonotypes. The study used deep NGS to compare TCR beta repertoires of mothers and children, seeking features distinguishing related mother-child pairs from unrelated individuals. The mean age was roughly 40 +/- 4 years for the mothers and around 11 +/- 4 years for the children. After adapter ligation was performed with NEBNext reagents, the libraries were sequenced on an Illumina HiSeq 2000 with 100+100 nt paired-end reads. To avoid cross-contamination, the mother libraries and the child libraries were prepared a month apart and sequenced in separate runs. For each donor, between roughly 500,000 and 2,100,000 distinct TCR beta clonotypes were identified. Naive TCR beta clonotypes were estimated from low-frequency clonotypes matched to each donor's FACS-determined naive share, without sorting.

Sequencing input: blood. The TCR originated in a girl between 2 and 10 years old in good health. The rearrangement joined TRBV4-1 to TRBJ1-1; a weak D assignment points to TRBD1 (6 bases agree). For the CDR3, the sequence is CASSHTGNEAFF. The base sequence is TGCGCCAGCAGCCATACAGGGAATGAAGCTTTCTTT.